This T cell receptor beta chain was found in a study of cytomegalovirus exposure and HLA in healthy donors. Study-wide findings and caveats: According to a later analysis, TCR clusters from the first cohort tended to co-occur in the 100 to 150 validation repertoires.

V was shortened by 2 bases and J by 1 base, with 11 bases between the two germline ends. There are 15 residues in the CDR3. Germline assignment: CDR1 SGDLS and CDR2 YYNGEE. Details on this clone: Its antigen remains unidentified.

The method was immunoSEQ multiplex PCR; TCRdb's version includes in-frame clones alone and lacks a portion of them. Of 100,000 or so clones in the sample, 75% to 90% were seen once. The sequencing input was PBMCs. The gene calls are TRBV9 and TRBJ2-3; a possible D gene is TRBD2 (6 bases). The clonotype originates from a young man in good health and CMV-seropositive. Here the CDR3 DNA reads TGTGCCAGCAGCGTTTCGGGGGATCGCACAGATACGCAGTATTTT. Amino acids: CASSVSGDRTDTQYF.